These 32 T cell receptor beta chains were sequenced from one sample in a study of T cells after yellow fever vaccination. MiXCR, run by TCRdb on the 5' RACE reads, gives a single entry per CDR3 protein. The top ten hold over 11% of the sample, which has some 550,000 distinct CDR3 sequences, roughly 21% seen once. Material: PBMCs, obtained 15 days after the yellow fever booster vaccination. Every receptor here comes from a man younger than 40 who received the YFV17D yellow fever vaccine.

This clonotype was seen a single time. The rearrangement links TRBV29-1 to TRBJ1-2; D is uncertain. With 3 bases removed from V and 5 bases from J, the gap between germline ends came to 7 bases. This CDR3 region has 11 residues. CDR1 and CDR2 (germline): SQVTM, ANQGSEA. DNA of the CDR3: TGCAGCGTTGACGAGCAGTATGGCTACACCTTC. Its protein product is CSVDEQYGYTF.

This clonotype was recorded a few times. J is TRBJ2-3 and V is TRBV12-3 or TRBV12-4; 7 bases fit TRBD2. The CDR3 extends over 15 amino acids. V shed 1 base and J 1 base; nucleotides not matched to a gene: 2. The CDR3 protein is CASSLEGGGTDTQYF. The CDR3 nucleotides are TGTGCCAGCAGTTTAGAGGGAGGGGGCACAGATACGCAGTATTTT.

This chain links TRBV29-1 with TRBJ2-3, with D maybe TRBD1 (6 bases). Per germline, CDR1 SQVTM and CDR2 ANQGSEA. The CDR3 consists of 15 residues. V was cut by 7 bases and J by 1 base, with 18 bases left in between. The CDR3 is CSASTDRIRTDTQYF. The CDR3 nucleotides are TGCAGCGCCTCTACCGACAGGATTCGCACAGATACGCAGTATTTT.

The chain's CDR3 is CSGGNYNEQFF. The CDR3 nucleotides are TGCAGTGGAGGAAACTACAATGAGCAGTTCTTC. The V gene is TRBV20-1, the J gene TRBJ2-1; no clear D gene. In germline, CDR1 is DFQATT, CDR2 SNEGSKA (reference sequence). Deletions cut 7 bases from V and 3 bases from J, with 7 bases between. This CDR3 is built from 11 residues.

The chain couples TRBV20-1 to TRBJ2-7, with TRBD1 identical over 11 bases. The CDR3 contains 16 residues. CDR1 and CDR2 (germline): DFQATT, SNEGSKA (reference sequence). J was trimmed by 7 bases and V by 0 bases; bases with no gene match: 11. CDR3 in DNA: TGCAGTGCTAGAGACATCCTGGGACAGGGGGTGGGAGAGCAGTACTTC. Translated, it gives CSARDILGQGVGEQYF.

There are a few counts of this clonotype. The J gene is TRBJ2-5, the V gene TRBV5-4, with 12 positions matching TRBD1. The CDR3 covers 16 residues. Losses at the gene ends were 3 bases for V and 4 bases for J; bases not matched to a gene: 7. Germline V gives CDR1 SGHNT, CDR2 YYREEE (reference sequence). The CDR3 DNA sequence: TGTGCCAGCAGCTGGGGGACAGGGGGCAACGGAGAGACCCAGTACTTC. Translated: CASSWGTGGNGETQYF. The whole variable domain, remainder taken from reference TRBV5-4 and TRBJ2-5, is ETGVTQSPTHLIKTRGQQVTLRCSSQSGHNTVSWYQQALGQGPQFIFQYYREEENGRGNFPPRFSGLQFPNYSSELNVNALELDDSALYLCASSWGTGGNGETQYFGPGTRLLVL.

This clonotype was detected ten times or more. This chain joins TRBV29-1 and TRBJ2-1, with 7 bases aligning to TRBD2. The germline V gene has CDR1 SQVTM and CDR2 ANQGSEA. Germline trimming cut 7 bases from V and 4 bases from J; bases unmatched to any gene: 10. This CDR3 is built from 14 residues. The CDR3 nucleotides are TGCAGCGGAAAGCGGGACCCTACTTACAATGAGCAGTTCTTC. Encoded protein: CSGKRDPTYNEQFF.

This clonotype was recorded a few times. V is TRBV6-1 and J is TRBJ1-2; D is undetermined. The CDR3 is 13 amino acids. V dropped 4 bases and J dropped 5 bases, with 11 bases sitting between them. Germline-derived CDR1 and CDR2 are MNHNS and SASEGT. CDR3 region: CASSGTTGYGYTF. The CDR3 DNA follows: TGTGCCAGCAGTGGCACTACTGGGTATGGCTACACCTTC.

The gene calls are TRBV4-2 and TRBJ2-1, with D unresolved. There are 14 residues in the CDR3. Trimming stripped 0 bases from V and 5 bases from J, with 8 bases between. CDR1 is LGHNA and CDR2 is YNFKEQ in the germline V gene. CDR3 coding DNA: TGTGCCAGCAGCCAAGACCTCGCCAACAATGAGCAGTTCTTC. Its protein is CASSQDLANNEQFF.

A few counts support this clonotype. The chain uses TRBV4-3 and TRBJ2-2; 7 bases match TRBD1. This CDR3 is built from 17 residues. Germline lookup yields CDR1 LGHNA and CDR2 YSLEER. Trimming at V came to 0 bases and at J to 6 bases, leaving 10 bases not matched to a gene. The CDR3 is CASSQDRAGGSPGELFF. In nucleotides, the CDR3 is TGCGCCAGCAGCCAAGATAGGGCAGGGGGTTCCCCCGGGGAGCTGTTTTTT.

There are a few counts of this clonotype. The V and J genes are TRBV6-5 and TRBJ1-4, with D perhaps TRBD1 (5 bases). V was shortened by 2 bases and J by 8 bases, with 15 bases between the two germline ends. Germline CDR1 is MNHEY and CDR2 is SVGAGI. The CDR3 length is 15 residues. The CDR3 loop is CASSYRPGNTEKLFF. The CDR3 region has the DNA TGTGCCAGCAGTTACAGGCCAGGGAATACCGAAAAACTGTTTTTT.

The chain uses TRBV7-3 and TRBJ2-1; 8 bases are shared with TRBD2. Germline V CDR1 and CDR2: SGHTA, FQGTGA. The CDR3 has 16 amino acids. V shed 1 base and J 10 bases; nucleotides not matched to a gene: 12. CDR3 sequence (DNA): TGTGCCAGCAGCTTAATCCGGGAGGGCCGCATGGGGGAGCAGTTCTTC. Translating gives CASSLIREGRMGEQFF.

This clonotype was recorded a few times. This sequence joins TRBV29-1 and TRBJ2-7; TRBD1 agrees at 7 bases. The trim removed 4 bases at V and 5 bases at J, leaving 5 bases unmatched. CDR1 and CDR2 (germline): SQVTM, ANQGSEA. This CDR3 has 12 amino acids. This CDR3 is CSVVGQGDEQYF. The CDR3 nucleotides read TGCAGCGTTGTGGGGCAGGGGGACGAGCAGTACTTC.

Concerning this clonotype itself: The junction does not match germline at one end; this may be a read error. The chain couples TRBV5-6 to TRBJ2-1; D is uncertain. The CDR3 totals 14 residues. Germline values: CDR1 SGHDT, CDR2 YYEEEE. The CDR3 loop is CASTRMSSSVAFNF. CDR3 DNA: TGTGCCAGCACCCGTATGAGCAGTTCTGTAGCTTTTAACTTC.

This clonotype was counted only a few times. In nucleotides, the CDR3 is TGTGCCAGCAGCAGGGACTTGGCAGCCTACGAGCAGTACTTC. This gives the protein CASSRDLAAYEQYF. The rearrangement links TRBV6-1 to TRBJ2-7; D may be TRBD2 (6 bases). CDR1 is MNHNS and CDR2 is SASEGT in the germline V gene. This CDR3 contains 14 residues. The germline V and J ends were trimmed by 6 bases and 2 bases, with 14 bases remaining between them.

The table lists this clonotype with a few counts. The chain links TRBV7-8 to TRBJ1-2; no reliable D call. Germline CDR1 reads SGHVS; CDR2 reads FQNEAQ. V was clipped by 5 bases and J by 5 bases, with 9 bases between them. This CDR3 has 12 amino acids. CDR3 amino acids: CASSATNYGYTF. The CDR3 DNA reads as TGTGCCAGCAGCGCAACGAATTATGGCTACACCTTC.

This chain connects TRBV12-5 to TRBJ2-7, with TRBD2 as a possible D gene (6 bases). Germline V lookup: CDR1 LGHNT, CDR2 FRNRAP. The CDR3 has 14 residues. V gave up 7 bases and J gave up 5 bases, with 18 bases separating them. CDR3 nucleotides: TGTGCTAGTGCCTACCCGGCAGGCGGGGACGAGCAGTACTTC. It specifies CASAYPAGGDEQYF.

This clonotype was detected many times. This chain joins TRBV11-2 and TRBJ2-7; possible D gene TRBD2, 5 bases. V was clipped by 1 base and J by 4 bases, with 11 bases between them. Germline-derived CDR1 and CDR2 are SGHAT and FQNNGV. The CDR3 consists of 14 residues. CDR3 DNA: TGTGCCAGCAGCTTAGGAGCGGACCTTTACGAGCAGTACTTC. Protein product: CASSLGADLYEQYF. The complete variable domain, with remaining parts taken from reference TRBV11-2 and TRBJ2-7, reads EAGVAQSPRYKIIEKRQSVAFWCNPISGHATLYWYQQILGQGPKLLIQFQNNGVVDDSQLPKDRFSAERLKGVDSTLKIQPAKLEDSAVYLCASSLGADLYEQYFGPGTRLTVT.

CDR3: CASSLETGEQFF. As DNA, the CDR3 is TGTGCCAGCAGCTTAGAGACGGGTGAGCAGTTCTTC. The V gene is TRBV7-2, the J gene TRBJ2-1; D not resolved. The CDR3 has 12 residues. Between the trimmed V and J ends, which lost 1 base and 9 bases, there was a span of 7 bases. Germline values: CDR1 SGHTA, CDR2 FQGNSA.

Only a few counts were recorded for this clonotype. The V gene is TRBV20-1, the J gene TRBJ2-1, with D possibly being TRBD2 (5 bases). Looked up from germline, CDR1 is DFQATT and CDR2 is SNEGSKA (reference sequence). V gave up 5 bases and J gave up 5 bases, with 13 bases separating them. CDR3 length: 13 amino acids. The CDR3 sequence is CSAELGTNNEQFF. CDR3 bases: TGCAGTGCTGAACTAGGAACAAACAATGAGCAGTTCTTC.

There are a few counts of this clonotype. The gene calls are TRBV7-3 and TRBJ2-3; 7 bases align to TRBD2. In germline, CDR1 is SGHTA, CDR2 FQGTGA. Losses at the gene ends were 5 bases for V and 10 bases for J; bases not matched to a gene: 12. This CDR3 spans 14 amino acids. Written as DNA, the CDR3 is TGTGCCAGCAGCCCTCTACCTACTAGCGATCCGCAGTATTTT. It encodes CASSPLPTSDPQYF.

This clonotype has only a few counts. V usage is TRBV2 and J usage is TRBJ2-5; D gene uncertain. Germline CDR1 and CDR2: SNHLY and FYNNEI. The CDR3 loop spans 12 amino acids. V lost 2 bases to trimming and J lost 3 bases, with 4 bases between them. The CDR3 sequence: CASSELEETQYF. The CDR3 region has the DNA TGTGCCAGCAGTGAATTAGAAGAGACCCAGTACTTC.

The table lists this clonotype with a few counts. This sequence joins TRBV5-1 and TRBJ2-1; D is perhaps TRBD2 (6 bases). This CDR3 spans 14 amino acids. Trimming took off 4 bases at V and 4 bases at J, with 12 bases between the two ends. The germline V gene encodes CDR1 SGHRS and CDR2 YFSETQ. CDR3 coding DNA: TGCGCCAGCAGCCACCTAGCGCCATACAATGAGCAGTTCTTC. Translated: CASSHLAPYNEQFF.

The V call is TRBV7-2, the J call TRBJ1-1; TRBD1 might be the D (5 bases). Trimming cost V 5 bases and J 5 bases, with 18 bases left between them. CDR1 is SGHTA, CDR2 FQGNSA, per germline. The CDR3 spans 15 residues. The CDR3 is CASSNYQGLATEAFF. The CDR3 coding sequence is TGTGCCAGCAGCAATTATCAGGGTCTCGCTACTGAAGCTTTCTTT. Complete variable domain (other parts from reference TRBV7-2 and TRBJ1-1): GAGVSQSPSNKVTEKGKDVELRCDPISGHTALYWYRQSLGQGLEFLIYFQGNSAPDKSGLPSDRFSAERTGGSVSTLTIQRTQQEDSAVYLCASSNYQGLATEAFFGQGTRLTVV.

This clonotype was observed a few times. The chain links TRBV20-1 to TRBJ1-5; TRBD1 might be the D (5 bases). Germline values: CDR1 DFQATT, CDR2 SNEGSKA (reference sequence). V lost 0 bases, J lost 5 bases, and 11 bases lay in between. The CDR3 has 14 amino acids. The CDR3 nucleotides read TGCAGTGCTAGAGACCCGGACACTTATCAGCCCCAGCATTTT. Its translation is CSARDPDTYQPQHF.

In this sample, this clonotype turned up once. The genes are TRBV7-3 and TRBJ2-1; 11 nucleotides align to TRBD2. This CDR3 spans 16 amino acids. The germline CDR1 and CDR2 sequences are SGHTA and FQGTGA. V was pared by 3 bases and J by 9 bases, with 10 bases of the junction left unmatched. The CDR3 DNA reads TGTGCCAGCAGCTTCCCCGGACTAGCGGGCCAGGGTGAGCAGTTCTTC. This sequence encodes CASSFPGLAGQGEQFF.

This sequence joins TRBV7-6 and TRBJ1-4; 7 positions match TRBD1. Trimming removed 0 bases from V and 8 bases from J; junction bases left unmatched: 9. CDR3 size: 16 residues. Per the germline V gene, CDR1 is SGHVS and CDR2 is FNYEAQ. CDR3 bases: TGTGCCAGCAGCTTAGCGGTCGGGGACAGTGGGGAAAAACTGTTTTTT. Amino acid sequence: CASSLAVGDSGEKLFF. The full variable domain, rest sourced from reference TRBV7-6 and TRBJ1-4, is GAGVSQSPRYKVTKRGQDVALRCDPISGHVSLYWYRQALGQGPEFLTYFNYEAQQDKSGLPNDRFSAERPEGSISTLTIQRTEQRDSAMYRCASSLAVGDSGEKLFFGSGTQLSVL.

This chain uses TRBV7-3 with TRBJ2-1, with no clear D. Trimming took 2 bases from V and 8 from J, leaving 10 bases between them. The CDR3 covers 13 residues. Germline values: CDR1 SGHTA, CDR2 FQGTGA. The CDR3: CASSLHGRDEQFF. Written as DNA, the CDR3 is TGTGCCAGCAGCTTACACGGTCGGGATGAGCAGTTCTTC.

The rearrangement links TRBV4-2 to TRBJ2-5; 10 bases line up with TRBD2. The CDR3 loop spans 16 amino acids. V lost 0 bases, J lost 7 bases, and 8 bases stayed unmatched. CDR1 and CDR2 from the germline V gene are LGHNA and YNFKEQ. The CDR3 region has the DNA TGTGCCAGCAGCCAAGAACTCCTAGCGGGAGTGGTGACCCAGTACTTC. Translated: CASSQELLAGVVTQYF.

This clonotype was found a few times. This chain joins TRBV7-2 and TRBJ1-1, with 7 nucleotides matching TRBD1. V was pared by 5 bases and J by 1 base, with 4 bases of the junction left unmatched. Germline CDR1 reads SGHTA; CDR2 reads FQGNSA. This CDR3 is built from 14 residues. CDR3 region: CASSQQGGNTEAFF. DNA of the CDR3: TGTGCCAGCAGCCAGCAGGGGGGGAACACTGAAGCTTTCTTT.

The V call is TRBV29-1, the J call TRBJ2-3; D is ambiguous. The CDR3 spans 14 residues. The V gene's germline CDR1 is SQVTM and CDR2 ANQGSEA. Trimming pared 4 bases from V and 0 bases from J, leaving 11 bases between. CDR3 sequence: CSVVRVTSTDTQYF. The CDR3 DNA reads TGCAGCGTTGTGAGAGTAACTAGCACAGATACGCAGTATTTT.

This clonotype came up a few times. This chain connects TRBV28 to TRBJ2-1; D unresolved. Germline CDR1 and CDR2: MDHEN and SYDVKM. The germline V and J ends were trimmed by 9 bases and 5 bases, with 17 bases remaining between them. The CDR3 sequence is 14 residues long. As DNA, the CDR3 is TGTGCCAGTATAAAGTCCAGGCTAAACAATGAGCAGTTCTTC. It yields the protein CASIKSRLNNEQFF.